Shown below are 13 T cell receptor beta chains from a single sample sequenced in a study of blood T cells in healthy people across ages. A sample-barcoded 5' primer and a J-beta primer mix were used in a second PCR of roughly 7 to 12 cycles. TCRdb reprocessed the 5' RACE reads via MiXCR and lists one record per CDR3 protein. The sample shows roughly 2 million distinct CDR3 sequences, approximately 50% of them seen only once. The sample was blood. Source of these receptors: a woman between 40 and 55 years old in good health.

This clonotype appeared a few times. Germline is not matched at one junction end, which may reflect a read error. The chain recombines TRBV7-7 with TRBJ2-5; D gene uncertain. Per the germline V gene, CDR1 is SSHAT and CDR2 is FNYEAQ (reference sequence). The CDR3 extends over 15 amino acids. This CDR3 is CASSFDKSLKETQYF. The DNA for the CDR3 is TGTGCTAGCAGCTTTGATAAGTCCTTGAAAGAGACCCAGTACTTC. The whole variable domain, remainder taken from reference TRBV7-7 and TRBJ2-5, is GAGVSQSPRYKVTKRGQDVTLRCDPISSHATLYWYQQALGQGPEFLTYFNYEAQPDKSGLPSDRFSAERPEGSISTLTIQRTEQRDSAMYRCASSFDKSLKETQYFGPGTRLLVL.

This clonotype was counted between two and nine times. This chain links TRBV9 with TRBJ1-6; 9 bases are shared with TRBD1. Losses at the gene ends were 2 bases for V and 5 bases for J; bases not matched to a gene: 5. From germline, CDR1 is SGDLS and CDR2 YYNGEE. The CDR3 runs to 16 residues. CDR3: CASSVGTGMDNSPLHF. For the CDR3, the DNA is TGTGCCAGCAGCGTTGGGACAGGGATGGATAATTCACCCCTCCACTTT. Full variable domain (outside the CDR3, taken from reference TRBV9 and TRBJ1-6): DSGVTQTPKHLITATGQRVTLRCSPRSGDLSVYWYQQSLDQGLQFLIQYYNGEERAKGNILERFSAQQFPDLHSELNLSSLELGDSALYFCASSVGTGMDNSPLHFGNGTRLTVT.

The chain joins TRBV2 to TRBJ1-1, with unresolved D. V gave up 4 bases and J gave up 7 bases, with 10 bases separating them. The CDR3 contains 12 residues. CDR1 is SNHLY and CDR2 is FYNNEI in the germline V gene. In DNA, the CDR3 is TGTGCCAGCAGTGTATGGAGCATTGAAGCTTTCTTT. Protein sequence: CASSVWSIEAFF.

The V gene is TRBV5-1, the J gene TRBJ2-3, with D uncertain. The CDR3 covers 13 residues. The V gene's germline CDR1 is SGHRS and CDR2 YFSETQ. Trimming stripped 6 bases from V and 2 bases from J, with 10 bases between. The CDR3 here is CASMAESTDTQYF. The CDR3 DNA reads TGCGCCAGCATGGCCGAATCCACAGATACGCAGTATTTT.

This rearrangement joins TRBV5-6 to TRBJ2-1; TRBD2 matches at 10 bases. After removal of 0 bases from V and 6 bases from J, the junction contained 3 bases not matched to a gene. CDR1 is SGHDT, CDR2 YYEEEE, per germline. The CDR3 covers 15 residues. The CDR3 loop reads CASSLGVAGGNEQFF. The CDR3 nucleotides are TGTGCCAGCAGCTTGGGGGTAGCGGGGGGCAATGAGCAGTTCTTC.

In its sample, this clonotype was seen a few times. The chain uses TRBV6-2 or TRBV6-3 and TRBJ2-3; possible D gene TRBD2, 6 bases. CDR1 and CDR2 (germline): MNHEY, SVGEGT. V lost 8 bases and J lost 2, with 14 bases in between. There are 14 residues in the CDR3. In DNA form, the CDR3 reads TGTGCCAGCGGGCGCGCGGGACCCACAGATACGCAGTATTTT. Protein product: CASGRAGPTDTQYF.

V is TRBV20-1 and J is TRBJ1-2; D is perhaps TRBD1 (6 bases). The ends were cut back, 0 bases at V and 4 bases at J, with 12 bases in the middle. This CDR3 comprises 14 residues. Germline CDR1 DFQATT, CDR2 SNEGSKA (reference sequence). CDR3 residues: CSARDIGQPYGYTF. CDR3 nucleotide sequence: TGCAGTGCTAGAGATATAGGACAGCCCTATGGCTACACCTTC.

The rearrangement uses TRBV20-1 and TRBJ2-4, with 7 nucleotides matching TRBD2. The J call may be wrong; the DNA end is better matched by TRBJ2-7. The CDR3 has 14 amino acids. Per the germline V gene, CDR1 is DFQATT and CDR2 is SNEGSKA (reference sequence). The CDR3 protein is CSAREQRGAYEQYF. The CDR3 DNA reads as TGCAGTGCTAGAGAACAGCGGGGAGCCTACGAGCAGTACTTC.

The chain combines TRBV4-1 with TRBJ2-1; D assignment may be TRBD1 or TRBD2 (5 bases each). V lost 0 bases to trimming and J lost 5 bases, with 17 bases between them. CDR1 MGHRA and CDR2 YSYEKL come from the germline V gene. This CDR3 has 17 residues. CDR3 coding DNA: TGCGCCAGCAGCCAAGAATTTGGCCGGGACCCCCACAATGAGCAGTTCTTC. Residues: CASSQEFGRDPHNEQFF.

The CDR3 DNA follows: TGTGCCAGCAGTTACTGGGCAGGCCGCACAGATACGCAGTATTTT. Translation: CASSYWAGRTDTQYF. The V and J genes are TRBV6-2 or TRBV6-3 and TRBJ2-3; no definite D call. This CDR3 is 15 amino acids long. The V gene lost 1 base and the J gene lost 1 base, with 9 bases spanning the gap. The V gene's germline CDR1 is MNHEY and CDR2 SVGEGT.

Here the CDR3 reads CASSQGHRTNTEAFF. The CDR3 DNA is TGCGCCAGCAGCCAAGGGCACAGGACGAACACTGAAGCTTTCTTT. The chain joins TRBV4-1 to TRBJ1-1; tentative D call: TRBD1 (5 bases). Trimming took off 1 base at V and 1 base at J, with 10 bases between the two ends. Looked up from germline, CDR1 is MGHRA and CDR2 is YSYEKL. This CDR3 comprises 15 residues.

This sequence joins TRBV3-1 and TRBJ2-7; D is ambiguous. Germline assignment: CDR1 LGHDT and CDR2 YNNKEL (reference sequence). Trimming took off 4 bases at V and 0 bases at J, with 10 bases between the two ends. This CDR3 is 14 amino acids long. The CDR3 DNA reads TGTGCCAGCAGCCTTGGGCTTTACTCCTACGAGCAGTACTTC. Protein sequence: CASSLGLYSYEQYF.

This sequence joins TRBV27 and TRBJ2-7; TRBD1 matches 9 bases. Germline CDR1 reads MNHEY; CDR2 reads SMNVEV (reference sequence). CDR3 length: 15 residues. Trimming took 6 bases from V and 3 from J; bases not matched to a gene: 9. The DNA for the CDR3 is TGTGCCAGCAGCCGTACCACAGGGGGCATCTACGAGCAGTACTTC. It specifies CASSRTTGGIYEQYF.